This TCR beta chain comes out of a study of blood T cell repertoires in COVID-19. The wider study: Sample material is recorded as cDNA or gDNA derived from T cells, B-cell-depleted T cells, or PBMCs.

Authors' analysis steps: Nucleated cell counts were estimated from reference gene primer amplification. TCRdb's copy holds only in-frame clones and misses some; the assay was immunoSEQ multiplex PCR. Clone size and the V and J calls come from that table; the DNA yielded D and trimming. Of fewer than 300,000 clones in the sample, 80% to 90% were seen once. Seattle patients were enrolled during active infection and followed longitudinally. Germline CDR1 reads LGHDT; CDR2 reads YNNKEL (reference sequence). The CDR3 totals 13 residues. V gave up 1 base and J gave up 8 bases, with 11 bases separating them.

Material for sequencing was peripheral blood. The chain carries TRBV3-1 (or the pseudogene TRBV3-2) and TRBJ1-2, with TRBD1 as a possible D gene (6 bases). This receptor was identified in a woman younger than 45 with COVID-19, enrolled during active disease. CDR3 sequence (DNA): TGTGCCAGCAGCCAAGGGTACCAGGGGGGCTACACCTTC. This sequence encodes CASSQGYQGGYTF.